This passage covers 5 T cell receptor beta chains from one sample sequenced in a study of T cells in Graves' hyperthyroidism and ophthalmopathy. There were TCR beta CDR3 regions amplified from RNA transcripts. First-round RT-PCR targeting the TCR CDR3 was performed with the HTBI primer set. A single record per CDR3 protein comes from TCRdb applying MiXCR to the multiplex PCR reads. The table shows 450,000 to 650,000 distinct CDR3 sequences, with under 25% occurring only once. Material for sequencing was blood. The source of these receptors is a man younger than 35 with Graves' hyperthyroidism.

This clonotype occurred many times. The chain employs TRBV12-5 and TRBJ2-7; D tentatively reads TRBD1 or TRBD2 (5 bases each). The ends were cut back, 3 bases at V and 9 bases at J, with 9 bases in the middle. Germline loops: CDR1 LGHNT, CDR2 FRNRAP. The CDR3 consists of 11 residues. CDR3 protein: CASGFGGRQYF. The CDR3 region has the DNA TGTGCTAGTGGTTTTGGGGGACGGCAGTACTTC.

There are many counts of this clonotype. This chain joins TRBV19 and TRBJ1-1; possible D gene TRBD1, 5 bases. The CDR3 has 13 amino acids. V lost 4 bases and J lost 4, with 10 bases in between. The germline V gene encodes CDR1 LNHDA and CDR2 SQIVND (reference sequence). CDR3 protein: CASSKTALTEAFF. CDR3 sequence (DNA): TGTGCCAGTAGTAAGACAGCCCTCACTGAAGCTTTCTTT. Filled out from reference TRBV19 and TRBJ1-1, the complete variable domain reads DGGITQSPKYLFRKEGQNVTLSCEQNLNHDAMYWYRQDPGQGLRLIYYSQIVNDFQKGDIAEGYSVSREKKESFPLTVTSAQKNPTAFYLCASSKTALTEAFFGQGTRLTVV.

In this sample, this clonotype turned up many times. V is TRBV9 and J is TRBJ2-7; D gene uncertain. The CDR3 loop spans 15 amino acids. V dropped 4 bases and J dropped 8 bases, with 22 bases sitting between them. CDR1 and CDR2 (germline): SGDLS, YYNGEE. The DNA for the CDR3 is TGTGCCAGCAGCCCCACTCAGAGGTCCCCCAATAAGCAGTACTTC. The encoded protein is CASSPTQRSPNKQYF.

This chain connects TRBV4-2 to TRBJ1-2, with 8 bases that match TRBD1. The germline V gene encodes CDR1 LGHNA and CDR2 YNFKEQ. V was pared by 4 bases and J by 7 bases, with 14 bases of the junction left unmatched. The CDR3 spans 16 residues. The CDR3 spells CASSPGQGAQRIGYTF. As DNA, the CDR3 is TGTGCCAGCAGCCCTGGGCAGGGGGCGCAAAGGATTGGCTACACCTTC.

This clonotype appeared a single time. The chain joins TRBV10-2 to TRBJ1-2; no firm D call. CDR3 length: 14 amino acids. Trimming took off 6 bases at V and 4 bases at J, with 15 bases between the two ends. The germline V gene has CDR1 WSHSY and CDR2 SAAADI. The CDR3 loop is CASSLQTNIYGYTF. Here the CDR3 DNA reads TGCGCCAGCAGCTTGCAAACAAACATCTATGGCTACACCTTC.